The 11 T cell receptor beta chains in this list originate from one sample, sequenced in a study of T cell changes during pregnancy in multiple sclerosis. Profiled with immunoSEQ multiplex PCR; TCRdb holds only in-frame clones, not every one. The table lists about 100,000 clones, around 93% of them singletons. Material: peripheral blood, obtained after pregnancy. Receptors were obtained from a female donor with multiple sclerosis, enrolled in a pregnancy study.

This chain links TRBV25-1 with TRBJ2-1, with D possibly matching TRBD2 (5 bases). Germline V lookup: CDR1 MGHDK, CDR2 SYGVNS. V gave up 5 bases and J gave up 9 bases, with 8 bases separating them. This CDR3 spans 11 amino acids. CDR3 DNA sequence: TGTGCCAGCAGTATGAGCGGTGAGCAGTTCTTC. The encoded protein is CASSMSGEQFF.

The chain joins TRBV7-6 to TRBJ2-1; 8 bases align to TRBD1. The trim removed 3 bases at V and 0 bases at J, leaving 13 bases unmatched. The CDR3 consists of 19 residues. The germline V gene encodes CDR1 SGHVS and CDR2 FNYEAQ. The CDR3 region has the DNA TGTGCCAGCAGCTTGCCAAGGGCCCGGACAGGGAGCTCCTACAATGAGCAGTTCTTC. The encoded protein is CASSLPRARTGSSYNEQFF.

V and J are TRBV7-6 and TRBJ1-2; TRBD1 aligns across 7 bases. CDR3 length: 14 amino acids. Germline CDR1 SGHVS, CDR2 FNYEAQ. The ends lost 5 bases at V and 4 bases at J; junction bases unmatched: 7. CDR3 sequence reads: CASSPAGQVYGYTF. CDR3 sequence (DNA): TGTGCCAGCAGCCCGGCTGGACAGGTCTATGGCTACACCTTC.

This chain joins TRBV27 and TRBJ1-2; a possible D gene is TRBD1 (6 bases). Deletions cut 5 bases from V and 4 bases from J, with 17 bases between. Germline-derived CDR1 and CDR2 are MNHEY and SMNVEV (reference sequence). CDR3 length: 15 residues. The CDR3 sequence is CASSPTGGAGYGYTF. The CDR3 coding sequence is TGTGCCAGCAGTCCCACGGGGGGCGCCGGCTATGGCTACACCTTC.

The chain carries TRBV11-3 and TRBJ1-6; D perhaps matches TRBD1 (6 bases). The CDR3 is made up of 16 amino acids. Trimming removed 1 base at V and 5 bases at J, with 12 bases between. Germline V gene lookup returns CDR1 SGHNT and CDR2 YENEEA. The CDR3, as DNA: TGTGCCAGCAGCTTAGCCTCGGCAGGGGATAATTCACCCCTCCACTTT. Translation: CASSLASAGDNSPLHF.

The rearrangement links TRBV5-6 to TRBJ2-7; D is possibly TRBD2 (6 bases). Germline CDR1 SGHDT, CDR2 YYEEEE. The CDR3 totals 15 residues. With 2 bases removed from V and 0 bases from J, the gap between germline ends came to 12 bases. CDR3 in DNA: TGTGCCAGCAGCTTCCGGGACTCCCCCTCCTACGAGCAGTACTTC. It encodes CASSFRDSPSYEQYF.

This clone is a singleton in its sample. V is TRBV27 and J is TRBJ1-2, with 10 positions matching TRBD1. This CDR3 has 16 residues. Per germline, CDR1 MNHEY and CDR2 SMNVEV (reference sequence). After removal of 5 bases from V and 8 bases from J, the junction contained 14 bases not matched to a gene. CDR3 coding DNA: TGTGCCAGCAGTCCCAACCGGGACAGGGGCGGCGAGGGCTACACCTTC. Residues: CASSPNRDRGGEGYTF.

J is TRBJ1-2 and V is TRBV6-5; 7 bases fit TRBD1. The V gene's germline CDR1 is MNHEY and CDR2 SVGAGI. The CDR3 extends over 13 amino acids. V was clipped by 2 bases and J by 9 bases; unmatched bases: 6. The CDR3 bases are TGTGCCAGCAGTTACCTAGACAGGGTTCGCTACACCTTC. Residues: CASSYLDRVRYTF.

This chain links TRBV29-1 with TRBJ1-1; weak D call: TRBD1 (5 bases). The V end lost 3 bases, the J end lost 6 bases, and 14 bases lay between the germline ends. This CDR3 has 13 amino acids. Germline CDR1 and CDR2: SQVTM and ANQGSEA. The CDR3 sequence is CSVDAGTGAEAFF. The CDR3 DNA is TGCAGCGTTGATGCCGGGACGGGGGCTGAAGCTTTCTTT. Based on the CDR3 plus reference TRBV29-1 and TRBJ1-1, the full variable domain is SAVISQKPSRDICQRGTSLTIQCQVDSQVTMMFWYRQQPGQSLTLIATANQGSEATYESGFVIDKFPISRPNLTFSTLTVSNMSPEDSSIYLCSVDAGTGAEAFFGQGTRLTVV.

This CDR3 reads CASSYNRAAGRTEQYF. Here the CDR3 DNA reads TGTGCCAGCAGTTACAATAGGGCCGCGGGCCGCACCGAGCAGTACTTC. The rearrangement joins TRBV6-5 to TRBJ2-7; the D gene is possibly TRBD2 (5 bases). This CDR3 has 16 residues. Between the trimmed V and J ends, which lost 2 bases and 6 bases, there was a span of 20 bases. Germline CDR1 reads MNHEY; CDR2 reads SVGAGI.

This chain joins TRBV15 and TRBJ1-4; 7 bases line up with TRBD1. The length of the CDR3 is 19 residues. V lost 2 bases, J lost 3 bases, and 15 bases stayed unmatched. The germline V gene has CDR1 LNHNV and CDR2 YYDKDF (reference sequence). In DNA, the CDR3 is TGTGCCACCAGCAGATCGGCAGGGGGTATCGTCGGATCTAATGAAAAACTGTTTTTT. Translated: CATSRSAGGIVGSNEKLFF.